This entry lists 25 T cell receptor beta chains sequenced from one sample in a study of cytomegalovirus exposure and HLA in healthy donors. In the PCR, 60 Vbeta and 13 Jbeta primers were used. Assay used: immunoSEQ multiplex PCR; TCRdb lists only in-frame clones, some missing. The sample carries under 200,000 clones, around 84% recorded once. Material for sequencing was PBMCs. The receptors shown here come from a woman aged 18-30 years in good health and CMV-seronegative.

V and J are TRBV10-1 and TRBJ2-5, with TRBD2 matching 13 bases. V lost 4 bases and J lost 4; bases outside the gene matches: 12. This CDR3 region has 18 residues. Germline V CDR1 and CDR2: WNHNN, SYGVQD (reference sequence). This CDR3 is CASSALTSGRAVTETQYF. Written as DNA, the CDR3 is TGCGCCAGCAGTGCTTTAACTAGCGGGAGGGCCGTGACAGAGACCCAGTACTTC.

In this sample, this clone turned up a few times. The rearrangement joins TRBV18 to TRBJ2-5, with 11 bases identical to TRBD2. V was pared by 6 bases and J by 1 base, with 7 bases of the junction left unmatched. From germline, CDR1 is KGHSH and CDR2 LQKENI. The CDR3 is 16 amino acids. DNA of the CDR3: TGTGCCAGCTCCCCGCTTGGGACTAGCGGCCAAGAGACCCAGTACTTC. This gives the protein CASSPLGTSGQETQYF.

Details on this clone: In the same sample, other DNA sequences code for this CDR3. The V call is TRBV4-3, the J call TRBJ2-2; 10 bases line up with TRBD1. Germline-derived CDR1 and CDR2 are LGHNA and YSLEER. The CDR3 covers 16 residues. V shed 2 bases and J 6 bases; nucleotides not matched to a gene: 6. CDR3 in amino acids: CASSQSTGGMAGELFF. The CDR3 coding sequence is TGCGCCAGCAGCCAATCGACAGGGGGCATGGCCGGGGAGCTGTTTTTT.

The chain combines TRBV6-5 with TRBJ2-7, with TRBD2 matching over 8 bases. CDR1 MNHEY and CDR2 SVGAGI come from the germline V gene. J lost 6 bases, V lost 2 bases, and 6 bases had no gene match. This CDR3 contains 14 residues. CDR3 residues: CASSYTPGGGEQYV. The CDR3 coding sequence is TGTGCCAGCAGTTACACACCGGGGGGGGGCGAGCAGTACGTC.

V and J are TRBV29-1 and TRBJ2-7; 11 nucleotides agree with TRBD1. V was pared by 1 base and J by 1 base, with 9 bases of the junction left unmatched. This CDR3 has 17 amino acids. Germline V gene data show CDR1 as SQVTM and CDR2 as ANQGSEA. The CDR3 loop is CSVEGGTGTGGSYEQYF. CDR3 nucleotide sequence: TGCAGCGTTGAAGGCGGGACAGGGACAGGGGGTTCCTACGAGCAGTACTTC.

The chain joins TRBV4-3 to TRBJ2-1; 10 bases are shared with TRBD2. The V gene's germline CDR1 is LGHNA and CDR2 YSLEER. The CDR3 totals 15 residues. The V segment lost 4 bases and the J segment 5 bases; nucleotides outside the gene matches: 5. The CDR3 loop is CASSRGTSVNNEQFF. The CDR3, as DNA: TGCGCCAGCAGCCGAGGGACTAGCGTAAACAATGAGCAGTTCTTC.

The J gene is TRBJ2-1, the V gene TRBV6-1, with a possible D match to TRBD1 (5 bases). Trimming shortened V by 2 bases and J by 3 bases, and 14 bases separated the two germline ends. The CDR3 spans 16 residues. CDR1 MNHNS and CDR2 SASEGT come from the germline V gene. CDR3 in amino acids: CASSESGKRFYNEQFF. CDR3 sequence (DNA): TGTGCCAGCAGTGAATCAGGGAAACGCTTCTACAATGAGCAGTTCTTC.

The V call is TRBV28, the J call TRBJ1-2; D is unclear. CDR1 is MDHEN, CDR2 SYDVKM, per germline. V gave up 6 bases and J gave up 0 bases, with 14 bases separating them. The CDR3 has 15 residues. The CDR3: CASSPRRAPNYGYTF. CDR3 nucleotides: TGTGCCAGCAGCCCCCGGCGGGCTCCTAACTATGGCTACACCTTC.

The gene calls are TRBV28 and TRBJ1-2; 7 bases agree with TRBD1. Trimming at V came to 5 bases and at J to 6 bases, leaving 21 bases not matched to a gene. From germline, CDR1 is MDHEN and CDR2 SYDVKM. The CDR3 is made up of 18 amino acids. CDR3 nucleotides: TGTGCCAGCAGTCGGCAGGGCTGGGGACAGAGAGCGGGCGATGGCTACACCTTC. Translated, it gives CASSRQGWGQRAGDGYTF.

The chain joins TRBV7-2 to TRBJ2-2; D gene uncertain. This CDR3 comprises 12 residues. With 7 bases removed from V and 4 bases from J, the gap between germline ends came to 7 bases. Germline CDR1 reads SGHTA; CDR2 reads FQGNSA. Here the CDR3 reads CASTSVTGELFF. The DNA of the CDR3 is TGTGCCAGCACCTCTGTCACCGGGGAGCTGTTTTTT.

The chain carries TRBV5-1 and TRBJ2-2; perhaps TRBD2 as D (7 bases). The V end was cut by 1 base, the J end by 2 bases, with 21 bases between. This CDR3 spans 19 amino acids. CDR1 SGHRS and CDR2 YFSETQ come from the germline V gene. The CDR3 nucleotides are TGCGCCAGCAGCTTGAGGGGGGGAACCGGACTAACAAACACCGGGGAGCTGTTTTTT. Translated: CASSLRGGTGLTNTGELFF.

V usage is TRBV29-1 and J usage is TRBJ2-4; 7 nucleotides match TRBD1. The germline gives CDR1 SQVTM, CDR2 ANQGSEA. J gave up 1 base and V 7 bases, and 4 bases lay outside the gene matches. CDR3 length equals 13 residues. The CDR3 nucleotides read TGCAGCGGGGTGACAGGGGCCAAAAACATTCAGTACTTC. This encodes CSGVTGAKNIQYF.

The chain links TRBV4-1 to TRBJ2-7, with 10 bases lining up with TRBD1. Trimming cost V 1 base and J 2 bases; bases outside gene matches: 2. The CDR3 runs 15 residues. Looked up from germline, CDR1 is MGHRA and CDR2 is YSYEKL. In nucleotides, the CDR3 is TGCGCCAGCAGCCAAGGACAGGGGGCAGCCTACGAGCAGTACTTC. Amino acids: CASSQGQGAAYEQYF.

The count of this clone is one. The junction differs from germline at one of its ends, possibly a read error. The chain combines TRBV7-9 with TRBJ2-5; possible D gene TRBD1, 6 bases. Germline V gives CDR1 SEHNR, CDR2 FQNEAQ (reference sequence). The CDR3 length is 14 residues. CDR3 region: CSSSLAPGVETQYF. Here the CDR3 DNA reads TGTTCCAGCAGCTTAGCTCCAGGGGTGGAGACCCAGTACTTC.

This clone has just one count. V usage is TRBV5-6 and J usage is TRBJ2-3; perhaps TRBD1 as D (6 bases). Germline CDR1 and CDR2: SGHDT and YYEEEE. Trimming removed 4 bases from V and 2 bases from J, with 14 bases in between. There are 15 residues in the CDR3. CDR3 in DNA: TGTGCCAGCAGCAATGTGGGGGCGCCCACAGATACGCAGTATTTT. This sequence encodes CASSNVGAPTDTQYF. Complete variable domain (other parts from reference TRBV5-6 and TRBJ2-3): DAGVTQSPTHLIKTRGQQVTLRCSPKSGHDTVSWYQQALGQGPQFIFQYYEEEERQRGNFPDRFSGHQFPNYSSELNVNALLLGDSALYLCASSNVGAPTDTQYFGPGTRLTVL.

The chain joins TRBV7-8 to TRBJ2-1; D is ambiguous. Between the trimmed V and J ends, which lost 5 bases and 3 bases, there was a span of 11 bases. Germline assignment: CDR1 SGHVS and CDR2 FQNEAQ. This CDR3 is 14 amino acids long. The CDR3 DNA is TGTGCCAGCAGCCCGAGAGTAGTCTACAATGAGCAGTTCTTC. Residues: CASSPRVVYNEQFF.

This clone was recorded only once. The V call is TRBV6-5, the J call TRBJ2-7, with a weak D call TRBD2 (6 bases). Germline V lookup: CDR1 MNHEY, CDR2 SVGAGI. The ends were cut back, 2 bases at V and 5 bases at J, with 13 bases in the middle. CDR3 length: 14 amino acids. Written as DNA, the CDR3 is TGTGCCAGCAGTTACGTTGTAGCGGTGGACGAGCAGTACTTC. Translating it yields CASSYVVAVDEQYF.

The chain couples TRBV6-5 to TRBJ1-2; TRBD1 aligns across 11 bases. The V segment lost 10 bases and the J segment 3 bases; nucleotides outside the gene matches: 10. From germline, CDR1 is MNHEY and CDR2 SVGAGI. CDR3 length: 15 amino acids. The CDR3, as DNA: TGTGCCATCCGGGACAGGGGGAATGACGACTATGGCTACACCTTC. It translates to CAIRDRGNDDYGYTF.

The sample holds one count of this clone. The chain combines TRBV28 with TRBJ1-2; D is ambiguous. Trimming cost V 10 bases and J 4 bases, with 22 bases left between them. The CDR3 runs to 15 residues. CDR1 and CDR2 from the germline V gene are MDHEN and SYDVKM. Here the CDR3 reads CATNIKTLLGYGYTF. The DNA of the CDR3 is TGTGCCACAAATATAAAGACACTTCTCGGCTATGGCTACACCTTC.

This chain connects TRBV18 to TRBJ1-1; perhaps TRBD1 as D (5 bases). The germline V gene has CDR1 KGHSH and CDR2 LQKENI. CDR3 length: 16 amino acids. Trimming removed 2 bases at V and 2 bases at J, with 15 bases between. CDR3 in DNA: TGTGCCAGCTCACCATTATCCGGGACTGAAAACACTGAAGCTTTCTTT. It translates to CASSPLSGTENTEAFF.

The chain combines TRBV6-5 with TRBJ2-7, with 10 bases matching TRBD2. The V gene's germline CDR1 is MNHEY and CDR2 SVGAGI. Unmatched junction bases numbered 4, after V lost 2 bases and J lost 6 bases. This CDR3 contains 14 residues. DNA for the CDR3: TGTGCCAGCAGTTACGCTAGCGGGAGTATCGAGCAGTACTTC. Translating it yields CASSYASGSIEQYF.

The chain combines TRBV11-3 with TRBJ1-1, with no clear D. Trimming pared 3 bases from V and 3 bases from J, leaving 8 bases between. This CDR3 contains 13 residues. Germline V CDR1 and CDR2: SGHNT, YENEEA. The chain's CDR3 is CASSLRGYTEAFF. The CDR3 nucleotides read TGTGCCAGCAGCTTGAGAGGGTACACTGAAGCTTTCTTT.

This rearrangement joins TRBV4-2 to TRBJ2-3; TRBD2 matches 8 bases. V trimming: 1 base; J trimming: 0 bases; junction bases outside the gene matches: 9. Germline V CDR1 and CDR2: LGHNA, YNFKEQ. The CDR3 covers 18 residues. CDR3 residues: CASSQGTSGFSSTDTQYF. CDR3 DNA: TGTGCCAGCAGCCAAGGAACTAGCGGCTTTTCAAGCACAGATACGCAGTATTTT.

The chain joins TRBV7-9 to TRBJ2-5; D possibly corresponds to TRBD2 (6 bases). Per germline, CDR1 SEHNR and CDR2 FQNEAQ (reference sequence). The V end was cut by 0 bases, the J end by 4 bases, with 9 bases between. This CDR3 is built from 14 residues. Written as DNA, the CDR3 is TGTGCCAGCAGCTTAGCGGGAGGAGGAGAGACCCAGTACTTC. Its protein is CASSLAGGGETQYF.

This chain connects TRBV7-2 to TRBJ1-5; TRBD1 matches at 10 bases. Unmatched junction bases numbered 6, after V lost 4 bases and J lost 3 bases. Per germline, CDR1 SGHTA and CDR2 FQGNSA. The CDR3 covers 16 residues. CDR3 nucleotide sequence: TGTGCCAGCAGCTACGGGACAGGGGCGATCAATCAGCCCCAGCATTTT. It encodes CASSYGTGAINQPQHF. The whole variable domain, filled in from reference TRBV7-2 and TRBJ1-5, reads GAGVSQSPSNKVTEKGKDVELRCDPISGHTALYWYRQSLGQGLEFLIYFQGNSAPDKSGLPSDRFSAERTGGSVSTLTIQRTQQEDSAVYLCASSYGTGAINQPQHFGDGTRLSIL.